These 32 T cell receptor beta chains were all obtained from the same sample, sequenced in a study of cytomegalovirus exposure and HLA in healthy donors. PCR was performed using 60 Vbeta and 13 Jbeta primers. Libraries were prepared by immunoSEQ multiplex PCR; TCRdb keeps only in-frame clonotypes and omits some of them. The data contain fewer than 85,000 clones, approximately 70% of them singletons. The sequenced material came from PBMCs. All receptors come from a man in his fifties or sixties in good health and CMV-seropositive.

Concerning this clone: At one end, the junction sequence differs from germline, possibly due to a read error. This rearrangement joins TRBV7-9 to TRBJ1-2; no definite D call. The CDR3 has 12 residues. Germline CDR1 and CDR2: SEHNR and FQNEAQ (reference sequence). The CDR3 bases are TGTTCCAGCAGCGAGGAGAACTATGGCTACACCTTC. Translating it yields CSSSEENYGYTF.

The chain employs TRBV5-6 and TRBJ1-2; 8 bases map to TRBD1. The trim removed 0 bases at V and 0 bases at J, leaving 4 bases unmatched. The CDR3 totals 16 residues. The V gene's germline CDR1 is SGHDT and CDR2 YYEEEE. The CDR3 sequence: CASSLGGTGANYGYTF. CDR3 nucleotide sequence: TGTGCCAGCAGCTTGGGGGGGACAGGCGCTAACTATGGCTACACCTTC.

The V and J genes are TRBV6-6 and TRBJ1-5; D possibly corresponds to TRBD1 (5 bases). The V gene's germline CDR1 is MNHNY and CDR2 SVGAGI (reference sequence). With 0 bases removed from V and 4 bases from J, the gap between germline ends came to 7 bases. The CDR3 has 14 amino acids. The CDR3 DNA reads as TGTGCCAGCAGTTACTCGGGGGGTAATCAGCCCCAGCATTTT. Protein: CASSYSGGNQPQHF.

V usage is TRBV27 and J usage is TRBJ2-7; a possible D gene is TRBD1 (6 bases). CDR3 length equals 14 residues. Germline values: CDR1 MNHEY, CDR2 SMNVEV (reference sequence). Deletions cut 2 bases from V and 1 base from J, with 9 bases between. The CDR3 loop reads CASSLRGTSYEQYF. The CDR3 coding sequence is TGTGCCAGCAGTTTAAGGGGGACATCCTACGAGCAGTACTTC.

The chain carries TRBV28 and TRBJ2-6; 7 bases match TRBD1. This CDR3 has 18 amino acids. Trimming cost V 2 bases and J 1 base; bases outside gene matches: 8. The germline gives CDR1 MDHEN, CDR2 SYDVKM. Here the CDR3 reads CASSLPDRVFSGANVLTF. CDR3 bases: TGTGCCAGCAGTTTACCCGACAGGGTGTTTTCTGGGGCCAACGTCCTGACTTTC. Full variable domain (outside the CDR3, taken from reference TRBV28 and TRBJ2-6): DVKVTQSSRYLVKRTGEKVFLECVQDMDHENMFWYRQDPGLGLRLIYFSYDVKMKEKGDIPEGYSVSREKKERFSLILESASTNQTSMYLCASSLPDRVFSGANVLTFGAGSRLTVL.

The CDR3 bases are TGTGCCAGCAGCCCTCGGGGGACAGGTTACATCTATGGCTACACCTTC. Amino acids: CASSPRGTGYIYGYTF. The chain couples TRBV7-8 to TRBJ1-2; 8 nucleotides line up with TRBD1. CDR1 and CDR2 from the germline V gene are SGHVS and FQNEAQ. CDR3 size: 16 residues. Trimming took 5 bases from V and 4 from J; bases not matched to a gene: 12.

This clone was detected a few times. The genes are TRBV5-6 and TRBJ1-1; 10 bases match TRBD1. Germline CDR1 and CDR2: SGHDT and YYEEEE. This CDR3 contains 16 residues. The V gene end was trimmed by 4 bases and the J gene end by 4 bases; junction bases not matched to a gene: 10. CDR3 in amino acids: CASSPGGGQGTTEAFF. The CDR3 DNA reads as TGTGCCAGCAGCCCCGGCGGGGGACAGGGGACCACTGAAGCTTTCTTT.

This chain connects TRBV19 to TRBJ1-1; D unresolved. The CDR3 has 13 residues. Germline assignment: CDR1 LNHDA and CDR2 SQIVND (reference sequence). Trimming pared 1 base from V and 8 bases from J, leaving 11 bases between. This CDR3 is CASSIVLSGEAFF. CDR3 coding DNA: TGTGCCAGTAGTATAGTACTTTCAGGAGAAGCTTTCTTT.

This clone was seen once. The V and J genes are TRBV27 and TRBJ2-5; 7 bases agree with TRBD1. This CDR3 region has 13 residues. V shed 8 bases and J 4 bases; nucleotides not matched to a gene: 7. From germline, CDR1 is MNHEY and CDR2 SMNVEV (reference sequence). In nucleotides, the CDR3 is TGTGCCAGCCAGGGACAGTTGGGAGAGACCCAGTACTTC. Protein sequence: CASQGQLGETQYF.

This chain links TRBV19 with TRBJ1-5, with D possibly being TRBD1 (6 bases). The V and J ends lost 8 bases and 6 bases respectively, with 17 bases between them. This CDR3 is built from 14 residues. Germline values: CDR1 LNHDA, CDR2 SQIVND (reference sequence). CDR3 residues: CASRLGGGTQPQHF. The CDR3 DNA reads TGTGCCAGTCGCCTGGGGGGGGGCACTCAGCCCCAGCATTTT.

The chain recombines TRBV2 with TRBJ2-5; D not resolved. The germline V and J ends were trimmed by 6 bases and 2 bases, with 10 bases remaining between them. Germline lookup yields CDR1 SNHLY and CDR2 FYNNEI. This CDR3 comprises 13 residues. The CDR3 nucleotides read TGTGCCAGCAGCCCCGCGGAACAAGAGACCCAGTACTTC. It specifies CASSPAEQETQYF.

The V gene is TRBV6-5, the J gene TRBJ1-3; D not resolved. CDR1 MNHEY and CDR2 SVGAGI come from the germline V gene. This CDR3 comprises 11 residues. V lost 5 bases and J lost 14, with 13 bases in between. The CDR3 nucleotides are TGTGCCAGCAGTGTAGCGGACTTCGTATATTTT. It is translated as CASSVADFVYF.

The chain carries TRBV6-1 and TRBJ2-5; 10 bases align to TRBD2. The CDR3 contains 15 residues. Trimming removed 3 bases from V and 2 bases from J; junction bases left unmatched: 3. Germline V CDR1 and CDR2: MNHNS, SASEGT. The CDR3 reads CASSEASGSQETQYF. The CDR3 nucleotides read TGTGCCAGCAGTGAGGCTAGCGGGAGTCAAGAGACCCAGTACTTC.

Details on this clone: This specimen includes other DNA sequences encoding the same CDR3. CDR3 sequence reads: CASSLSQGNYGYTF. CDR3 nucleotide sequence: TGCGCCAGCAGCTTGTCGCAGGGGAACTATGGCTACACCTTC. J is TRBJ1-2 and V is TRBV5-1; tentatively, D is TRBD1 (6 bases). V dropped 1 base and J dropped 2 bases, with 9 bases sitting between them. The CDR3 is 14 amino acids. From germline, CDR1 is SGHRS and CDR2 YFSETQ. Together with reference TRBV5-1 and TRBJ1-2, the CDR3 gives the full variable domain: KAGVTQTPRYLIKTRGQQVTLSCSPISGHRSVSWYQQTPGQGLQFLFEYFSETQRNKGNFPGRFSGRQFSNSRSEMNVSTLELGDSALYLCASSLSQGNYGYTFGSGTRLTVV.

The sample holds one count of this clone. The rearrangement joins TRBV4-1 to TRBJ2-3; 13 bases map to TRBD2. The J segment lost 2 bases and the V segment lost 4 bases, leaving 3 bases of the junction unmatched. The V gene's germline CDR1 is MGHRA and CDR2 YSYEKL. The CDR3 totals 16 residues. CDR3: CASSLGLAGATDTQYF. CDR3 in DNA: TGCGCCAGCAGCCTCGGACTAGCGGGAGCCACAGATACGCAGTATTTT.

The CDR3 loop is CASSEQGGVSPLHF. In DNA form, the CDR3 reads TGTGCCAGCAGTGAACAGGGCGGCGTTTCACCCCTCCACTTT. This chain uses TRBV25-1 with TRBJ1-6; tentatively, D is TRBD1 (5 bases). The germline V gene encodes CDR1 MGHDK and CDR2 SYGVNS. The germline V and J ends were trimmed by 2 bases and 9 bases, with 11 bases remaining between them. The CDR3 covers 14 residues.

The chain carries TRBV5-4 and TRBJ2-5, with 8 bases matching TRBD1. V lost 4 bases, J lost 4 bases, and 9 bases stayed unmatched. The CDR3 has 15 amino acids. Germline V gene data show CDR1 as SGHNT and CDR2 as YYREEE (reference sequence). The CDR3 DNA follows: TGTGCCAGCAGCCCCTCCGGGACAGGAGGAGAGACCCAGTACTTC. The encoded protein is CASSPSGTGGETQYF.

The genes are TRBV7-2 and TRBJ1-5; 9 positions match TRBD1. This CDR3 has 15 amino acids. CDR1 is SGHTA and CDR2 is FQGNSA in the germline V gene. V lost 2 bases to trimming and J lost 11 bases; unmatched junction nucleotides: 10. As DNA, the CDR3 is TGTGCCAGCAGCTTAATAGGGACAGGGTTTTGGACCCAGCATTTT. Translating gives CASSLIGTGFWTQHF.

This sequence joins TRBV9 and TRBJ2-4; tentative D call: TRBD1 (6 bases). CDR1 and CDR2 from the germline V gene are SGDLS and YYNGEE. The length of the CDR3 is 16 residues. The V gene lost 0 bases and the J gene lost 0 bases, with 10 bases spanning the gap. The CDR3 DNA follows: TGTGCCAGCAGCGTAGGGACAGAACTAGCCAAAAACATTCAGTACTTC. The encoded protein is CASSVGTELAKNIQYF.

The chain couples TRBV27 to TRBJ2-1, with TRBD2 as a possible D gene (6 bases). Trimming took off 7 bases at V and 12 bases at J, with 19 bases between the two ends. The germline V gene encodes CDR1 MNHEY and CDR2 SMNVEV (reference sequence). The CDR3 loop spans 13 amino acids. CDR3 coding DNA: TGTGCCAGCACTTCCGCTGGGGGAGGCTGGCAGTTCTTC. This sequence encodes CASTSAGGGWQFF.

The J gene is TRBJ2-6, the V gene TRBV5-8; weak D call: TRBD1 (6 bases). The germline V gene has CDR1 SGHTS and CDR2 YDEGEE. With 4 bases removed from V and 2 bases from J, the gap between germline ends came to 10 bases. The CDR3 has 15 residues. Here the CDR3 reads CASSSRDTGANVLTF. The CDR3 region has the DNA TGTGCCAGCAGCAGCCGGGACACTGGGGCCAACGTCCTGACTTTC.

The gene calls are TRBV27 and TRBJ1-2, with 8 bases that match TRBD1. The CDR3 runs 13 residues. The germline gives CDR1 MNHEY, CDR2 SMNVEV (reference sequence). The V gene end was trimmed by 8 bases and the J gene end by 4 bases; junction bases not matched to a gene: 6. The CDR3 nucleotides read TGTGCCAGCGCCGCAGGGGGCGGCTATGGCTACACCTTC. The encoded protein is CASAAGGGYGYTF.

This chain uses TRBV28 with TRBJ1-4; D may be TRBD1 (6 bases). V lost 2 bases and J lost 8, with 12 bases in between. Germline V gives CDR1 MDHEN, CDR2 SYDVKM. The CDR3 runs to 14 residues. The CDR3 is CASSLIGGGEKLFF. The CDR3 bases are TGTGCCAGCAGTTTAATAGGGGGGGGAGAAAAACTGTTTTTT.

This clone was seen only a few times. The chain uses TRBV6-5 and TRBJ1-1; 7 nucleotides align to TRBD1. Trimming took 6 bases from V and 8 from J; bases not matched to a gene: 6. Germline V gene data show CDR1 as MNHEY and CDR2 as SVGAGI. The CDR3 spans 12 residues. The CDR3 here is CASSPVQGEAFF. The CDR3 bases are TGTGCCAGCAGCCCCGTACAGGGGGAAGCTTTCTTT.

The chain is built from TRBV5-4 and TRBJ1-4, with 7 bases fitting TRBD1. Germline values: CDR1 SGHNT, CDR2 YYREEE (reference sequence). Trimming took 2 bases from V and 13 from J; bases not matched to a gene: 11. The CDR3 has 14 amino acids. The CDR3 DNA follows: TGTGCCAGCAGCTTAGACAGGGAAAGTTCGCGACTGTTTTTT. Amino acids: CASSLDRESSRLFF.

The genes are TRBV25-1 and TRBJ2-1, with D maybe TRBD2 (5 bases). Trimming pared 5 bases from V and 7 bases from J, leaving 21 bases between. The CDR3 runs to 16 residues. Germline assignment: CDR1 MGHDK and CDR2 SYGVNS. This chain's CDR3 is CASSYYGLGGFNEQFF. CDR3 sequence (DNA): TGTGCCAGCAGTTACTATGGACTGGGCGGGTTTAATGAGCAGTTCTTC.

This rearrangement joins TRBV5-1 to TRBJ2-5; 13 nucleotides match TRBD2. Germline assignment: CDR1 SGHRS and CDR2 YFSETQ. The CDR3 sequence is 16 residues long. V was pared by 4 bases and J by 4 bases, with 7 bases of the junction left unmatched. CDR3 sequence reads: CASSTGLAGKGETQYF. CDR3 coding DNA: TGCGCCAGCAGCACGGGACTAGCGGGAAAGGGAGAGACCCAGTACTTC.

This chain joins TRBV7-2 and TRBJ1-1, with D maybe TRBD1 (5 bases). Trimming took 0 bases from V and 2 from J, leaving 10 bases between them. The CDR3 covers 15 residues. Germline V lookup: CDR1 SGHTA, CDR2 FQGNSA. The CDR3 protein is CASSLAPGGNTEAFF. DNA of the CDR3: TGTGCCAGCAGCTTAGCGCCCGGGGGAAACACTGAAGCTTTCTTT.

This clone was counted a few times. V usage is TRBV9 and J usage is TRBJ2-7, with D possibly matching TRBD1 (5 bases). Trimming shortened V by 2 bases and J by 7 bases, and 10 bases separated the two germline ends. This CDR3 spans 12 amino acids. The germline V gene encodes CDR1 SGDLS and CDR2 YYNGEE. Written as DNA, the CDR3 is TGTGCCAGCAGCGTCAGGGCTGGGGAGCAGTACTTC. This sequence encodes CASSVRAGEQYF.

This sequence joins TRBV5-1 and TRBJ2-3; perhaps TRBD1 as D (7 bases). CDR1 is SGHRS and CDR2 is YFSETQ in the germline V gene. This CDR3 is 14 amino acids long. V was clipped by 1 base and J by 6 bases, with 12 bases between them. As DNA, the CDR3 is TGCGCCAGCAGCTTGAGGCAGGGGGGCGATACGCAGTATTTT. This translates into CASSLRQGGDTQYF. Using reference TRBV5-1 and TRBJ2-3 for the parts outside the CDR3, the full variable domain is KAGVTQTPRYLIKTRGQQVTLSCSPISGHRSVSWYQQTPGQGLQFLFEYFSETQRNKGNFPGRFSGRQFSNSRSEMNVSTLELGDSALYLCASSLRQGGDTQYFGPGTRLTVL.

This chain links TRBV6-5 with TRBJ2-5; possible D gene TRBD1, 5 bases. Trimming pared 7 bases from V and 2 bases from J, leaving 14 bases between. The CDR3 runs 14 residues. Germline CDR1 and CDR2: MNHEY and SVGAGI. CDR3 sequence: CASTLRQQQETQYF. CDR3 nucleotides: TGTGCCAGCACCCTACGACAGCAACAAGAGACCCAGTACTTC.

This chain uses TRBV4-2 with TRBJ1-1; weak D call: TRBD1 (5 bases). Germline assignment: CDR1 LGHNA and CDR2 YNFKEQ. The length of the CDR3 is 15 residues. V was shortened by 0 bases and J by 3 bases, with 11 bases between the two germline ends. The CDR3 protein is CASSQEVQGHTEAFF. Here the CDR3 DNA reads TGTGCCAGCAGCCAAGAGGTCCAGGGTCACACTGAAGCTTTCTTT.